The clone carrying this TCR beta chain was observed once. Its matching antigen is unknown. The data derive from a study of OX40 agonist ivuxolimab in advanced cancers. Study-wide background: Enrollees could have had prior anti-PD-1, anti-PD-L1 or anti-CTLA-4 therapy, which about 42% had received. Broader study findings: Compared with CD4+, CD8+ T cells on average had more expanded clones.

Blood was sampled at baseline, cycle 4 day 1, and cycle 7 day 1. This table comes from immunoSEQ multiplex PCR, and its TCRdb copy is limited to in-frame clones, with some not included. Seen here are around 25,000 clones, approximately 80% observed once, and the top ten hold 25% to 30%. CDR3 length: 13 residues. Trimming left V 7 bases short and J 10 bases short, with 17 bases between. Germline V gene data show CDR1 as ENHRY and CDR2 as SYGVKD. This rearrangement joins TRBV10-3 to TRBJ2-1; unclear D gene. The clonotype comes from an adult with an advanced solid tumor such as melanoma, head and neck, liver or kidney cancer. The source was CD4+ or CD8+ T cells sorted from blood, collected in a trial of the OX40 agonist ivuxolimab. CDR3 region: CAITDDRWGEQFF. CDR3 sequence (DNA): TGTGCCATCACCGACGACCGCTGGGGAGAGCAGTTCTTC.